The rows below give T cell receptor beta chains drawn from one sample of a study of blood T cell repertoires in COVID-19. The protocol was immunoSEQ multiplex PCR, while the TCRdb copy is restricted to in-frame clones and leaves out a portion. The sample contains about 170,000 clones, over 80% of which appear only once. Material: peripheral blood. The receptor set was obtained from a woman of 80 years or more with COVID-19, enrolled during active disease. Each CDR3 is given with its conserved first and last residue. D genes are given only for firm matches. Size values are once, few and many counts, or a class for expanded clones, and some rows have none.

abundance	j_gene	d_gene	v_gene	CDR3aa	CDR3nt
NA	TRBJ2-1	NA	TRBV29-1	CSVAGRSSYNEQFF	TGCAGCGTTGCGGGGAGAAGCTCCTACAATGAGCAGTTCTTC
NA	TRBJ2-5	NA	TRBV7-3	CASSLSARQETQYF	TGTGCCAGCAGCTTATCGGCCAGGCAAGAGACCCAGTACTTC
once	TRBJ1-6	TRBD1	TRBV11-2	CASSLGPGRGYNSPLHF	TGTGCCAGCAGCCTAGGGCCCGGCAGGGGGTATAATTCACCCCTCCACTTT
NA	TRBJ2-7	NA	TRBV27	CASSFRQSGYEQYF	TGTGCCAGCAGTTTCCGACAGTCAGGTTACGAGCAGTACTTC
NA	TRBJ2-1	NA	TRBV29-1	CSVEEGRGYSYNEQFF	TGCAGCGTTGAAGAGGGTCGCGGGTACTCCTACAATGAGCAGTTCTTC
once	TRBJ2-7	NA	TRBV28	CASSLVGSYEQYF	TGTGCCAGCAGTCTAGTCGGTTCCTACGAGCAGTACTTC
NA	TRBJ2-3	TRBD2	TRBV6-4	CASSDSSGGAPDTQYF	TGTGCCAGCAGTGACTCTAGCGGGGGGGCCCCAGATACGCAGTATTTT
NA	TRBJ2-7	NA	TRBV28	CASSLGGAALGEQYF	TGTGCCAGCAGTTTAGGGGGGGCGGCCCTCGGGGAGCAGTACTTC
many	TRBJ1-4	NA	TRBV4-2	CASSQDPGAFEKLFF	TGTGCCAGCAGCCAAGATCCAGGGGCATTTGAAAAACTGTTTTTT
NA	TRBJ1-4	NA	TRBV5-1	CASSLAGSTNEKLFF	TGCGCCAGCAGCTTGGCAGGCTCAACTAATGAAAAACTGTTTTTT
NA	TRBJ1-1	NA	TRBV3-1/TRBV3-2	CASSSGWTSNTEAFF	TGTGCCAGCAGCTCAGGCTGGACATCGAACACTGAAGCTTTCTTT
once	TRBJ1-2	TRBD1	TRBV3-1/TRBV3-2	CASSQGTGQYYGYTF	TGTGCCAGCAGCCAGGGGACAGGGCAGTACTATGGCTACACCTTC
NA	TRBJ1-1	TRBD1	TRBV19	CASQTYRGVNTEAFF	TGTGCCAGTCAAACCTACAGGGGAGTGAACACTGAAGCTTTCTTT
few	TRBJ2-6	NA	TRBV4-2	CASSQAGSGANVLTF	TGTGCCAGCAGCCAGGCAGGCTCTGGGGCCAACGTCCTGACTTTC
NA	TRBJ2-3	TRBD2	TRBV3-1/TRBV3-2	CASSPSPGTSGENTQYF	TGTGCCAGCAGCCCCTCTCCCGGGACTAGCGGGGAGAATACGCAGTATTTT
NA	TRBJ1-6	TRBD1	TRBV7-9	CASSRDRIQSSYNSPLHF	TGTGCCAGCAGCCGGGACAGAATTCAGAGCTCCTATAATTCACCCCTCCACTTT
NA	TRBJ2-5	TRBD2	TRBV7-2	CASSTNGGEETQYF	TGTGCCAGCAGCACAAATGGGGGGGAAGAGACCCAGTACTTC
NA	TRBJ1-1	NA	TRBV2	CASSDGGGRYEAFF	TGTGCCAGCAGTGATGGTGGAGGGAGGTATGAAGCTTTCTTT
NA	TRBJ1-1	NA	TRBV6-5	CASSPRGGAAEAFF	TGTGCCAGCAGCCCCCGGGGGGGCGCGGCTGAAGCTTTCTTT
NA	TRBJ2-7	NA	TRBV11-2	CASSLTDSSPYEQYF	TGTGCCAGCAGCTTAACGGACAGTTCCCCCTACGAGCAGTACTTC
NA	TRBJ1-2	NA	TRBV3-1/TRBV3-2	CASSQGLLLFADGYTF	TGTGCCAGCAGCCAAGGTCTTCTGCTCTTCGCGGATGGCTACACCTTC
NA	TRBJ2-7	TRBD1	TRBV24-1	CATFRVRGQTHEQYF	TGTGCCACCTTTAGGGTAAGGGGGCAGACCCACGAGCAGTACTTC
NA	TRBJ2-1	TRBD2	TRBV7-9	CASTNPGTRGINEQFF	TGTGCCAGCACCAACCCGGGGACTAGGGGTATCAATGAGCAGTTCTTC
NA	TRBJ2-1	NA	TRBV10-3	CATGLDNEQFF	TGTGCCACAGGACTCGACAATGAGCAGTTCTTC
NA	TRBJ1-2	NA	TRBV7-2	CASSPGTYYGYTF	TGTGCCAGCAGCCCCGGGACTTACTATGGCTACACCTTC
NA	TRBJ2-1	NA	TRBV19	CASSPRTLTLLGEQFF	TGTGCCAGTAGTCCCCGGACACTCACACTCCTGGGGGAGCAGTTCTTC
NA	TRBJ1-5	NA	TRBV5-8	CASSSARRESINQPQHF	TGTGCCAGCAGCTCCGCTCGCCGGGAGAGTATCAATCAGCCCCAGCATTTT
NA	TRBJ1-1	NA	TRBV10-1	CASSEEGSTEAFF	TGCGCCAGCAGTGAAGAGGGTTCCACTGAAGCTTTCTTT
NA	TRBJ1-6	NA	TRBV21-1	CARNGLSRPLHF	TGTGCCAGAAATGGGCTGTCAAGACCCCTCCACTTT
NA	TRBJ1-2	NA	TRBV12-3/TRBV12-4	CASSSGGGYGYTF	TGTGCCAGCAGTTCGGGGGGTGGCTATGGCTACACCTTC
NA	TRBJ2-7	TRBD1	TRBV5-1	CASSPGDRGPGEQYF	TGCGCCAGCAGCCCCGGGGACAGGGGGCCTGGCGAGCAGTACTTC
NA	TRBJ1-2	NA	TRBV28	CASREGWSNYGYTF	TGTGCCAGCAGGGAAGGTTGGAGTAACTATGGCTACACCTTC
NA	TRBJ1-2	NA	TRBV28	CASSWNSGYGYTF	TGTGCCAGCAGTTGGAACAGTGGGTATGGCTACACCTTC
NA	TRBJ1-5	NA	TRBV19	CATWGGSWGQPQHF	TGTGCCACCTGGGGAGGGTCGTGGGGTCAGCCCCAGCATTTT
NA	TRBJ1-6	NA	TRBV6-1	CASSEAFRRRGNSPLHF	TGTGCCAGCAGTGAAGCGTTTCGAAGGCGAGGTAATTCACCCCTCCACTTT
few	TRBJ1-5	NA	TRBV7-2	CASSRNGQRLRNQPQHF	TGTGCCAGCAGCCGGAACGGACAGAGACTACGTAATCAGCCCCAGCATTTT
NA	TRBJ1-2	TRBD1	TRBV18	CASSPDRGSGYTF	TGTGCCAGCTCACCGGACAGGGGATCTGGCTACACCTTC
NA	TRBJ1-4	NA	TRBV6-5	CASSPVATNEKLFF	TGTGCCAGCAGTCCGGTCGCAACTAATGAAAAACTGTTTTTT
NA	TRBJ2-2	NA	TRBV25-1	CASSDQGHGELFF	TGTGCCAGCAGTGATCAGGGCCACGGGGAGCTGTTTTTT
NA	TRBJ1-6	NA	TRBV5-5	CASSSSVVSLHF	TGTGCCAGCAGCTCCTCGGTCGTCTCTCTCCACTTT
NA	TRBJ1-1	NA	TRBV15	CATSRDLAGAEAFF	TGTGCCACCAGCAGAGATCTAGCAGGGGCTGAAGCTTTCTTT
once	TRBJ2-6	NA	TRBV19	CASSRGSGANVLTF	TGTGCCAGTAGTCGGGGGAGTGGGGCCAACGTCCTGACTTTC
NA	TRBJ2-1	TRBD2	TRBV19	CASSIGAGGEQFF	TGTGCCAGTAGTATAGGTGCGGGGGGTGAGCAGTTCTTC